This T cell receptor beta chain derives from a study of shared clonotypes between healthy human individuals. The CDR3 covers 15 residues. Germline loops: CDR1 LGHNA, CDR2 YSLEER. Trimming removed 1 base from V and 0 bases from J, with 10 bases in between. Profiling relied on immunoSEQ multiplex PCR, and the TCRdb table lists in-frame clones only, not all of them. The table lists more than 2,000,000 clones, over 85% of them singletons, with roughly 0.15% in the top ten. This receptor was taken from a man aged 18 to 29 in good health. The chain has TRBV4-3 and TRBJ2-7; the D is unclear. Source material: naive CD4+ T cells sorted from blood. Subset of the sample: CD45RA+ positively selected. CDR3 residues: CASSQVFPSSYEQYF. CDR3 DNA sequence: TGCGCCAGCAGCCAAGTTTTCCCGAGCTCCTACGAGCAGTACTTC.